This record covers a single TCR beta chain. CDR3 length: 15 residues. Germline CDR1 and CDR2: MGHRA and YSYEKL. With V trimmed by 1 base and J by 6 bases, 4 bases remained unmatched. The data belong to a study of brain T cells in children with intractable seizures. Sequenced by immunoSEQ multiplex PCR; TCRdb stores in-frame clones only, minus some. The data show 60,000 to 65,000 clones, with roughly 95% seen just once and roughly 0.4% held by the top ten. The clonotype was recovered from a boy younger than two with focal cortical dysplasia and intractable seizures. The chain is built from TRBV4-1 and TRBJ2-3; 10 nucleotides align to TRBD2. Sequencing was performed on peripheral blood, taken at surgery. The CDR3 DNA is TGCGCCAGCAGCCAAGGAAATAGCGGGAGGGATACGCAGTATTTT. Translating gives CASSQGNSGRDTQYF.